This TCR beta chain was observed in a study of beta chain features in type 1 diabetes. Study-level points and caveats: Type 1 diabetes patients had VDJ junctions that carried fewer insertions and more deletions. Moderate but significant shortening of TCRB CDR3s was recorded in all four CD4+ subsets from Type 1 diabetes patients. It was not settled here whether HLA type affects TCRB rearrangement.

Trimming left V 6 bases short and J 2 bases short, with 16 bases between. This CDR3 has 16 residues. Germline assignment: CDR1 KGHSH and CDR2 LQKENI. Expressed TCRB transcripts were sequenced because the isolated RNA had all been reverse transcribed beforehand. The average output of naive, central memory and regulatory T cell samples was about 3.57 million reads. Sequencing used immunoSEQ multiplex PCR; TCRdb keeps in-frame clones, though not all of them. The data contain hundreds of thousands of clones, 11% to 15% of them singletons. About this clone itself: Its antigen is still unknown.

The sequence came from a man younger than 30 with type 1 diabetes. V usage is TRBV18 and J usage is TRBJ2-2; D possibly corresponds to TRBD2 (6 bases). Sample: naive CD4+ T cells from blood. CDR3 in DNA: TGTGCCAGCTCCCTGCTGCGGGACCCCAACACCGGGGAGCTGTTTTTT. As protein: CASSLLRDPNTGELFF.